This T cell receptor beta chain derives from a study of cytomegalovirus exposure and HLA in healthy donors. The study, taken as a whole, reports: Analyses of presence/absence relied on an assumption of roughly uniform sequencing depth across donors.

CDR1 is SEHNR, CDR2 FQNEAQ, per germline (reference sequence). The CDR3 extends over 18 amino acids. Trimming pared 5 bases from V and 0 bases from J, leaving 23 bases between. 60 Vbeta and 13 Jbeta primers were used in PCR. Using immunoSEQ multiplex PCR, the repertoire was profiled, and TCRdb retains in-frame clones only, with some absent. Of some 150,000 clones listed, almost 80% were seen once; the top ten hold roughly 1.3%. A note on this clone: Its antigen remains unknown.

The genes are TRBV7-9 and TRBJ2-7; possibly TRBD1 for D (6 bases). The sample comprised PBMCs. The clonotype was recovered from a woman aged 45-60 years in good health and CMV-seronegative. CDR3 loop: CASSPRRDKGEFSYEQYF. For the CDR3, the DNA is TGTGCCAGCAGCCCGCGACGGGACAAGGGTGAGTTCTCCTACGAGCAGTACTTC.